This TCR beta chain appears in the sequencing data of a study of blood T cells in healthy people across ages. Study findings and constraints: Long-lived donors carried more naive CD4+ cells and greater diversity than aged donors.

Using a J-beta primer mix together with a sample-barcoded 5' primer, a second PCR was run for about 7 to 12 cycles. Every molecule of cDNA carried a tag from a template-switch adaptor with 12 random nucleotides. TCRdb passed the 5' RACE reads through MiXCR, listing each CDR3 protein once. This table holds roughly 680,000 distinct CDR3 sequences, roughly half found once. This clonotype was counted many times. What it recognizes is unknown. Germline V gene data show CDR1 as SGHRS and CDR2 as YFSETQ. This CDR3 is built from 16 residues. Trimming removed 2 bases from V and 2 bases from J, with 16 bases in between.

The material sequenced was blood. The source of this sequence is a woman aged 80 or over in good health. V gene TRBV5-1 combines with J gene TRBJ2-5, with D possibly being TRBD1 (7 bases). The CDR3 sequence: CASSFFPTGTQETQYF. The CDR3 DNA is TGCGCCAGCAGCTTTTTCCCGACAGGGACTCAAGAGACCCAGTACTTC.